This T cell receptor beta chain was recovered during a study of vaccination and CD4 T cells after COVID-19. Specified treatment: roughly ten-day PBMC culture with coronavirus spike peptide pools or control peptides (ViraFEST assay). By negative selection, CD4+ T cells were isolated once culture had run for approximately 9 days. An Oncomine TCR Beta short-read assay was used to sequence the DNA from cultured CD4+ T cells. TCRdb passed the PCR reads through MiXCR, listing each CDR3 protein once. The sample gives about 18,000 distinct CDR3 sequences, roughly 27% of which show up once; approximately 17% is in the top ten. Findings and limits, study-wide: Post-vaccination, and not before, a median approximately 89% of reactive clones appeared in convalescent patients.

In its sample, this clonotype was seen a few times. Its matching antigen is unknown. Unmatched junction bases numbered 9, after V lost 8 bases and J lost 4 bases. CDR3 length: 14 residues. The V gene's germline CDR1 is ENHRY and CDR2 SYGVKD. The clonotype originates from a human donor with COVID-19. The chain couples TRBV10-3 to TRBJ1-2; 8 bases map to TRBD1. Sequencing used cultured CD4+ T cells from blood. In DNA, the CDR3 is TGTGCCATCGCCCGGGACAGGAGCATCTATGGCTACACCTTC. Protein: CAIARDRSIYGYTF.